This T cell receptor beta chain was captured in a study of blood T cells in healthy people across ages. Germline V lookup: CDR1 SGHTA, CDR2 FQGNSA. The CDR3 length is 15 residues. This clonotype was seen ten or more times. A read error may produce the germline difference seen at one junction end. A second PCR, run for 7 to 11 cycles, used a sample-barcoded 5' primer plus a J-beta primer mix. TCRdb re-derived calls from the 5' RACE reads in MiXCR, one entry per CDR3 protein. The sample carries approximately 700,000 distinct CDR3 sequences, about 30% recorded once. The chain links TRBV7-2 to TRBJ2-3; TRBD2 aligns across 10 bases. The sequencing sample was made of blood. The receptor comes from a woman of 80 years or more in good health. CDR3 sequence reads: CASSLGLADTDTQYF. DNA for the CDR3: TGCGCCAGCAGCCTCGGACTAGCGGACACAGATACGCAGTATTTT. The full variable domain, completed using reference TRBV7-2 and TRBJ2-3, is GAGVSQSPSNKVTEKGKDVELRCDPISGHTALYWYRQSLGQGLEFLIYFQGNSAPDKSGLPSDRFSAERTGGSVSTLTIQRTQQEDSAVYLCASSLGLADTDTQYFGPGTRLTVL.